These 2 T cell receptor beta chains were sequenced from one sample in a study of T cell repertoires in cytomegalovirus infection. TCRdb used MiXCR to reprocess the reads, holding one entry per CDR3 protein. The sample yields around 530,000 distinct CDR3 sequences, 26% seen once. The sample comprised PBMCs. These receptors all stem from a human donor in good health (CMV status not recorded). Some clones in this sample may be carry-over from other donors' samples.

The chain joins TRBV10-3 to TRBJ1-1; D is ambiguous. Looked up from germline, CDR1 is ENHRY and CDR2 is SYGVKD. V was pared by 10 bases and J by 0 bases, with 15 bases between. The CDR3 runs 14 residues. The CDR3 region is CATIPAFMNTEAFF. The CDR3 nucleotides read TGTGCCACCATCCCTGCCTTCATGAACACTGAAGCTTTCTTT.

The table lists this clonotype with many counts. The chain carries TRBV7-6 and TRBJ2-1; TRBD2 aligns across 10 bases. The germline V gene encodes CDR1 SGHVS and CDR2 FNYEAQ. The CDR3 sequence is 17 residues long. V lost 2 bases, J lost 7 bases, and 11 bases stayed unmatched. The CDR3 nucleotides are TGTGCCAGCAGCTTACGAGCGGGAGGGCCGAGTGGTAATGAGCAGTTCTTC. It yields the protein CASSLRAGGPSGNEQFF.